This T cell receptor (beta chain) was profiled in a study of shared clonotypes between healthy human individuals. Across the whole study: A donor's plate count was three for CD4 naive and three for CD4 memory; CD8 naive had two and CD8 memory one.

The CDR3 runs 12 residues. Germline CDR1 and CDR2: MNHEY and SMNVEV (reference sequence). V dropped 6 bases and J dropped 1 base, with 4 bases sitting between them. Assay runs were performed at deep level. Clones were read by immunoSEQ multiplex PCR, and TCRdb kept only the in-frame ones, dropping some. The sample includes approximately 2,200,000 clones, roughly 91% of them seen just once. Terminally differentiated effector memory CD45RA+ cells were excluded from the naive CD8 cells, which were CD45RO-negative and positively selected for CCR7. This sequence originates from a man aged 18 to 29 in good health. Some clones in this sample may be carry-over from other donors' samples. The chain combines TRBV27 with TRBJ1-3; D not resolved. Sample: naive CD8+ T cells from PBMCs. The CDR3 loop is CASRGSGNTIYF. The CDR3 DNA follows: TGTGCCAGCAGGGGGTCTGGAAACACCATATATTTT.